One and the same sample provided the 24 T cell receptor beta chains below, sequenced in a study of cytomegalovirus exposure and HLA in healthy donors. Primers: 60 Vbeta forward and 13 Jbeta reverse. This table comes from immunoSEQ multiplex PCR, and its TCRdb copy is limited to in-frame clones, with some not included. Its clone listing holds roughly 60,000 clones. Sequenced sample: PBMCs. These receptors came from a woman younger than 30 in good health and CMV-seronegative.

The rearrangement links TRBV6-5 to TRBJ2-7, with D possibly matching TRBD2 (5 bases). V lost 8 bases, J lost 7 bases, and 12 bases lay in between. Germline V gives CDR1 MNHEY, CDR2 SVGAGI. The CDR3 length is 11 residues. CDR3 region: CASGSPGEQYF. The CDR3 DNA is TGTGCCAGCGGGTCACCGGGGGAGCAGTACTTC.

The chain combines TRBV6-5 with TRBJ1-4; TRBD1 aligns across 9 bases. In germline, CDR1 is MNHEY, CDR2 SVGAGI. The length of the CDR3 is 14 residues. V shed 5 bases and J 12 bases; nucleotides not matched to a gene: 10. The CDR3 loop is CASSPLDRGTELFF. CDR3 nucleotides: TGTGCCAGCAGTCCATTGGACAGGGGAACTGAACTGTTTTTT.

The CDR3 region is CASSLTGLNTEAFF. The CDR3 region has the DNA TGTGCCAGCAGCCTGACAGGGCTAAACACTGAAGCTTTCTTT. The chain employs TRBV5-6 and TRBJ1-1; 7 bases map to TRBD1. V gave up 4 bases and J gave up 2 bases; unmatched junction bases: 5. This CDR3 comprises 14 residues. Germline V CDR1 and CDR2: SGHDT, YYEEEE.

For this clone: One junction end does not reproduce the germline sequence, and a read error may be involved. The chain uses TRBV25-1 and TRBJ1-1; no definite D call. This CDR3 spans 15 amino acids. Per germline, CDR1 MGHDK and CDR2 SYGVNS. The CDR3 DNA reads TGTGCCAGCAGTGCCCCTCCGGGGTCCAACACTGAAGCTCTCTTT. It codes for CASSAPPGSNTEALF.

The chain employs TRBV7-8 and TRBJ2-7, with D possibly TRBD2 on 6 matching bases. V was trimmed by 5 bases and J by 2 bases, leaving 13 bases between them. This CDR3 is 14 amino acids long. Germline loops: CDR1 SGHVS, CDR2 FQNEAQ. The CDR3 loop is CASSSGGDPYEQYF. DNA for the CDR3: TGTGCCAGCAGCAGCGGAGGGGATCCCTACGAGCAGTACTTC.

The V call is TRBV4-1, the J call TRBJ1-5; 8 nucleotides agree with TRBD1. Germline V gene data show CDR1 as MGHRA and CDR2 as YSYEKL. Losses at the gene ends were 1 base for V and 5 bases for J; bases not matched to a gene: 7. This CDR3 spans 16 amino acids. The chain's CDR3 is CASSQGLTGGYQPQHF. CDR3 in DNA: TGCGCCAGCAGCCAAGGTCTTACAGGGGGGTATCAGCCCCAGCATTTT.

The rearrangement links TRBV6-1 to TRBJ2-7, with 9 bases identical to TRBD1. CDR1 is MNHNS, CDR2 SASEGT, per germline. V trimming: 8 bases; J trimming: 3 bases; junction bases outside the gene matches: 8. The CDR3 extends over 14 amino acids. This chain's CDR3 is CASDTRDRDYEQYF. The CDR3, as DNA: TGTGCCAGCGATACCCGGGACAGGGACTACGAGCAGTACTTC.

This rearrangement joins TRBV6-1 to TRBJ2-7; TRBD1 agrees at 8 bases. CDR3 length: 15 residues. The germline CDR1 and CDR2 sequences are MNHNS and SASEGT. Unmatched junction bases numbered 3, after V lost 1 base and J lost 1 base. The CDR3 spells CASSEGRTGSYEQYF. CDR3 DNA: TGTGCCAGCAGTGAAGGCCGGACAGGGTCCTACGAGCAGTACTTC.

The chain employs TRBV25-1 and TRBJ2-3, with 9 bases lining up with TRBD1. The V and J ends lost 5 bases and 3 bases, in that order; junction bases with no gene match: 3. Germline CDR1 MGHDK, CDR2 SYGVNS. The CDR3 consists of 14 residues. In DNA form, the CDR3 reads TGTGCCAGCAGTTTACAGGGGGCAACAGATACGCAGTATTTT. Translating gives CASSLQGATDTQYF.

This rearrangement joins TRBV11-2 to TRBJ2-7; 7 nucleotides agree with TRBD2. Losses at the gene ends were 7 bases for V and 3 bases for J; bases not matched to a gene: 6. The CDR3 is made up of 13 amino acids. The germline V gene has CDR1 SGHAT and CDR2 FQNNGV. The CDR3 coding sequence is TGTGCCAGCACCAAGCGGGGTTACTACGAGCAGTACTTC. This encodes CASTKRGYYEQYF.

The chain has TRBV5-1 and TRBJ2-2, with D tentatively TRBD1 (7 bases). CDR3 length: 16 amino acids. V was shortened by 0 bases and J by 3 bases, with 12 bases between the two germline ends. Germline assignment: CDR1 SGHRS and CDR2 YFSETQ. The CDR3 DNA reads TGCGCCAGCAGCTTGGTCCAGGGGGGCCACACCGGGGAGCTGTTTTTT. Translated: CASSLVQGGHTGELFF.

This CDR3 reads CASSRDTLNYGYTF. CDR3 sequence (DNA): TGTGCCAGCAGCCGGGACACGCTCAACTATGGCTACACCTTC. The chain joins TRBV7-6 to TRBJ1-2, with D possibly matching TRBD1 (6 bases). Germline V gives CDR1 SGHVS, CDR2 FNYEAQ. V was shortened by 5 bases and J by 2 bases, with 12 bases between the two germline ends. The CDR3 length is 14 residues. Supplemented by reference TRBV7-6 and TRBJ1-2, the full variable domain reads GAGVSQSPRYKVTKRGQDVALRCDPISGHVSLYWYRQALGQGPEFLTYFNYEAQQDKSGLPNDRFSAERPEGSISTLTIQRTEQRDSAMYRCASSRDTLNYGYTFGSGTRLTVV.

The chain employs TRBV5-1 and TRBJ2-7; 8 nucleotides agree with TRBD2. The germline CDR1 and CDR2 sequences are SGHRS and YFSETQ. CDR3 length: 14 residues. Trimming at V came to 3 bases and at J to 2 bases, leaving 4 bases not matched to a gene. The CDR3 coding sequence is TGCGCCAGCAGCTCGGGGGGGAAAACCTACGAGCAGTACTTC. It is translated as CASSSGGKTYEQYF.

This rearrangement joins TRBV28 to TRBJ1-2; the match to TRBD1 covers 8 bases. Trimming at V came to 5 bases and at J to 2 bases, leaving 7 bases not matched to a gene. The CDR3 contains 15 residues. Looked up from germline, CDR1 is MDHEN and CDR2 is SYDVKM. The CDR3 DNA sequence: TGTGCCAGCAGTCCCATGGACAGGGTAAACTATGGCTACACCTTC. Translation: CASSPMDRVNYGYTF.

The chain links TRBV9 to TRBJ2-3, with D possibly being TRBD1 (5 bases). The CDR3 is made up of 15 amino acids. Germline-derived CDR1 and CDR2 are SGDLS and YYNGEE. V was shortened by 0 bases and J by 7 bases, with 15 bases between the two germline ends. The CDR3 sequence: CASSVGTTPGNTQYF. The DNA for the CDR3 is TGTGCCAGCAGCGTAGGAACTACACCAGGGAATACGCAGTATTTT. Full variable domain (missing parts from reference TRBV9 and TRBJ2-3): DSGVTQTPKHLITATGQRVTLRCSPRSGDLSVYWYQQSLDQGLQFLIQYYNGEERAKGNILERFSAQQFPDLHSELNLSSLELGDSALYFCASSVGTTPGNTQYFGPGTRLTVL.

The CDR3 protein is CASVTDRVLGRAFF. Written as DNA, the CDR3 is TGTGCCTCCGTGACGGACAGGGTTCTTGGGCGAGCTTTCTTT. The chain carries TRBV30 and TRBJ1-1; 8 bases agree with TRBD1. Per germline, CDR1 GTSNPN and CDR2 SVGIG (reference sequence). The V segment lost 7 bases and the J segment 10 bases; nucleotides outside the gene matches: 17. The CDR3 sequence is 14 residues long.

This rearrangement joins TRBV7-9 to TRBJ2-7; D uncertain. From germline, CDR1 is SEHNR and CDR2 FQNEAQ (reference sequence). The germline V and J ends were trimmed by 0 bases and 3 bases, with 15 bases remaining between them. There are 16 residues in the CDR3. The CDR3 DNA reads TGTGCCAGCAGCTTAGCAAAGTTCCCTCCCAGCTACGAGCAGTACTTC. It codes for CASSLAKFPPSYEQYF.

This chain connects TRBV6-1 to TRBJ2-7; D may be TRBD2 (5 bases). Trimming took 5 bases from V and 4 from J, leaving 15 bases between them. This CDR3 region has 14 residues. Germline lookup yields CDR1 MNHNS and CDR2 SASEGT. The DNA of the CDR3 is TGTGCCAGCAGTCTCACCCATCCGGGATACGAGCAGTACTTC. Its translation: CASSLTHPGYEQYF.

The gene calls are TRBV6-1 and TRBJ2-5; TRBD1 matches at 7 bases. CDR1 and CDR2 (germline): MNHNS, SASEGT. The ends lost 4 bases at V and 5 bases at J; junction bases unmatched: 4. CDR3 length: 13 amino acids. The CDR3 nucleotides read TGTGCCAGCAGTGGAGGGGGCAGGGAGACCCAGTACTTC. Translation gives CASSGGGRETQYF.

The chain carries TRBV25-1 and TRBJ2-7; 10 positions match TRBD2. The V gene's germline CDR1 is MGHDK and CDR2 SYGVNS. Trimming cost V 2 bases and J 2 bases; bases outside gene matches: 9. The CDR3 sequence is 17 residues long. The CDR3 DNA sequence: TGTGCCAGCAGTGAACTATACCCTAGCGGGAGAACCTACGAGCAGTACTTC. Amino acid sequence: CASSELYPSGRTYEQYF.

Details on this clone: An end of the junction does not agree with germline; a read error may underlie this. The chain is built from TRBV4-2 and TRBJ1-1; 9 bases are shared with TRBD1. The germline gives CDR1 LGHNA, CDR2 YNFKEQ. This CDR3 spans 17 amino acids. CDR3 in DNA: TGTGCCAGCAGCCAAGTAGCACTACAGGGGGCGAACACTGATGCTTTCTTT. Translation gives CASSQVALQGANTDAFF.

The rearrangement uses TRBV25-1 and TRBJ2-7; D ambiguous. The CDR3 runs 13 residues. The germline V and J ends were trimmed by 1 base and 2 bases, with 6 bases remaining between them. In germline, CDR1 is MGHDK, CDR2 SYGVNS. CDR3 nucleotides: TGTGCCAGCAGTGAATTCAGTGCCTACGAGCAGTACTTC. Protein sequence: CASSEFSAYEQYF.

The CDR3 sequence is CAWSLGGAPEAFF. The CDR3 region has the DNA TGTGCCTGGAGTTTAGGGGGTGCCCCTGAAGCTTTCTTT. The chain employs TRBV30 and TRBJ1-1; D is possibly TRBD1 (6 bases). The germline gives CDR1 GTSNPN, CDR2 SVGIG (reference sequence). Trimming stripped 2 bases from V and 6 bases from J, with 13 bases between. The CDR3 is made up of 13 amino acids. Variable domain in full (rest from reference TRBV30 and TRBJ1-1): SQTIHQWPATLVQPVGSPLSLECTVEGTSNPNLYWYRQAAGRGLQLLFYSVGIGQISSEVPQNLSASRPQDRQFILSSKKLLLSDSGFYLCAWSLGGAPEAFFGQGTRLTVV.

The genes are TRBV28 and TRBJ2-7; 9 bases are a match to TRBD1. The trim removed 7 bases at V and 6 bases at J, leaving 10 bases unmatched. CDR1 MDHEN and CDR2 SYDVKM come from the germline V gene. The CDR3 totals 14 residues. In DNA form, the CDR3 reads TGTGCCAGCACCTCGGGGACAGGGTTTAGCGAGCAGTACTTC. This gives the protein CASTSGTGFSEQYF.